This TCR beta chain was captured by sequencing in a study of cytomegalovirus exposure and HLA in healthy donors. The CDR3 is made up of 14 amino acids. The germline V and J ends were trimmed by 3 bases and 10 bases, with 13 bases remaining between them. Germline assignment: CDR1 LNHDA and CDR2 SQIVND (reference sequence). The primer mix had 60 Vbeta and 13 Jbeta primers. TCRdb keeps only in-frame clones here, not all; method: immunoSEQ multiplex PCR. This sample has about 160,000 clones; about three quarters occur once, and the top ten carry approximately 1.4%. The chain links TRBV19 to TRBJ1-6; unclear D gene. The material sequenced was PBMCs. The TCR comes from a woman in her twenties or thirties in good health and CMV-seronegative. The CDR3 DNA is TGTGCCAGTAGTATTTCCGGGAAGGACTCACCCCTCCACTTT. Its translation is CASSISGKDSPLHF.